The following is a T cell receptor beta chain sequence with its context. 13 Jbeta primers and 60 Vbeta primers were used for the PCR. TCRdb's table, derived via immunoSEQ multiplex PCR, lists solely in-frame clones and lacks some. The data show some 160,000 clones, 70% to 85% seen once. The CDR3 extends over 14 amino acids. Trimming removed 4 bases from V and 6 bases from J; junction bases left unmatched: 8. Germline loops: CDR1 SGHRS, CDR2 YFSETQ. This entry belongs to a study of cytomegalovirus exposure and HLA in healthy donors. Sequencing was done on a sample of PBMCs. This sequence was found in a male donor in good health and CMV-seronegative. The chain joins TRBV5-1 to TRBJ1-2, with 8 bases lining up with TRBD1. CDR3 amino acids: CASSLMTGEDGYTF. The CDR3 nucleotides read TGCGCCAGCAGCCTTATGACAGGGGAGGATGGCTACACCTTC.